This T cell receptor (beta chain) was obtained from a study of Graves' ophthalmopathy and Graves' hyperthyroidism. The germline CDR1 and CDR2 sequences are SEHNR and FQNEAQ (reference sequence). V lost 7 bases, J lost 2 bases, and 9 bases lay in between. The CDR3 has 12 residues. Study-wide results and limits: Most clonotypes expanded in thyroid above 0.001 frequency were present in blood too.

This clonotype was picked up many times. Its antigen is not known. Amplified material comprised TCR beta CDR3 regions derived from RNA transcripts. First-round RT-PCR employed HTBI primers, with a second-round multiplex PCR after it. Using its own MiXCR run on the multiplex PCR reads, TCRdb lists one record per CDR3 protein. The sample records about 740,000 distinct CDR3 sequences, 35% to 50% being singletons. The chain joins TRBV7-9 to TRBJ2-7; D not resolved. This TCR was sampled from an adult man with Graves' ophthalmopathy. The sample taken for sequencing was peripheral blood. The CDR3 DNA reads as TGTGCCAGCAATCAGAATACCTACGAGCAGTACTTC. Protein product: CASNQNTYEQYF.